Sequencing of this TCR beta chain was carried out in a study of shared T cell receptors in the human thymus. Germline-derived CDR1 and CDR2 are SGDLS and YYNGEE. The CDR3 length is 14 residues. The V and J ends lost 3 bases and 5 bases, in that order; junction bases with no gene match: 7. The sample holds a few counts of this clone. TCRdb's table, derived via immunoSEQ multiplex PCR, lists solely in-frame clones and lacks some. The table has roughly 710,000 clones, roughly 88% seen once; the top ten hold around 0.01%. These same data were also listed under a study on human thymus T cells. That source adds: Corrective heart surgery yielded the resections from which the thymus tissue came. Repertoires from thymus and blood appeared to show biased V and J gene usage. Unrelated people showed highly overlapping thymic repertoires, related research reported.

The material sequenced was thymocytes. The chain recombines TRBV9 with TRBJ2-5, with 7 bases lining up with TRBD2. This clonotype was sampled from a girl in the first two years of life with a congenital heart defect. The CDR3 nucleotides are TGTGCCAGCAGCGGGGGGGGGAGCTGGGAGACCCAGTACTTC. Amino acids: CASSGGGSWETQYF.